These 20 T cell receptor beta chains originate from one sample sequenced in a study of radiotherapy plus CTLA-4 blockade in lung cancer. The repertoire was sequenced with immunoSEQ multiplex PCR; TCRdb's copy has only in-frame clones and lacks some. The sample has 80,000 to 100,000 clones, roughly 88% seen once. Sequenced material: peripheral blood, taken from a patient treated with radiotherapy plus ipilimumab. The receptors stem from a human donor with non-small cell lung cancer that progressed on radiotherapy plus ipilimumab.

This chain uses TRBV27 with TRBJ2-2; possibly TRBD2 for D (6 bases). CDR1 and CDR2 (germline): MNHEY, SMNVEV (reference sequence). This CDR3 is built from 13 residues. The V end was cut by 7 bases, the J end by 5 bases, with 11 bases between. CDR3 in amino acids: CASKSGGTGELFF. As DNA, the CDR3 is TGTGCCAGCAAAAGTGGGGGGACCGGGGAGCTGTTTTTT.

This clone was picked up one time. The chain employs TRBV28 and TRBJ1-1; D remains unclear. The CDR3 is made up of 12 amino acids. CDR1 is MDHEN and CDR2 is SYDVKM in the germline V gene. Trimming removed 3 bases from V and 6 bases from J, with 8 bases in between. The CDR3 spells CASSLGWSEAFF. The CDR3 nucleotides are TGTGCCAGCAGTTTGGGCTGGTCTGAAGCTTTCTTT.

The chain combines TRBV27 with TRBJ2-3, with D possibly TRBD1 on 7 matching bases. Between the trimmed V and J ends, which lost 5 bases and 4 bases, there was a span of 16 bases. The CDR3 is made up of 15 amino acids. The germline V gene has CDR1 MNHEY and CDR2 SMNVEV (reference sequence). The CDR3 region has the DNA TGTGCCAGCAGTGGAGGGGGCAGGCCCCCAGATACGCAGTATTTT. It translates to CASSGGGRPPDTQYF.

The chain employs TRBV11-3 and TRBJ2-3, with 8 bases lining up with TRBD2. The CDR3 covers 17 residues. Per germline, CDR1 SGHNT and CDR2 YENEEA. The V segment lost 0 bases and the J segment 0 bases; nucleotides outside the gene matches: 5. The CDR3 protein is CASSLDFSGASTDTQYF. DNA for the CDR3: TGTGCCAGCAGCTTAGATTTTAGCGGGGCCAGCACAGATACGCAGTATTTT.

V and J are TRBV6-1 and TRBJ2-7, with a possible D match to TRBD2 (5 bases). Germline V lookup: CDR1 MNHNS, CDR2 SASEGT. With 2 bases removed from V and 9 bases from J, the gap between germline ends came to 17 bases. The CDR3 has 14 amino acids. In DNA, the CDR3 is TGTGCCAGCAGTGAACGGGGAATAGACCGGGGGCAGTACTTC. As protein: CASSERGIDRGQYF.

The chain couples TRBV6-1 to TRBJ1-2; the D gene is possibly TRBD1 (5 bases). There are 16 residues in the CDR3. V was shortened by 4 bases and J by 2 bases, with 17 bases between the two germline ends. Germline V CDR1 and CDR2: MNHNS, SASEGT. CDR3 bases: TGTGCCAGCAGTGGCCGGGTCTTTGGACAAAACTATGGCTACACCTTC. Translation: CASSGRVFGQNYGYTF.

The genes are TRBV5-1 and TRBJ2-2; D uncertain. The germline V gene has CDR1 SGHRS and CDR2 YFSETQ. With 0 bases removed from V and 6 bases from J, the gap between germline ends came to 6 bases. This CDR3 has 13 residues. CDR3 amino acids: CASSLGSAGELFF. The CDR3 DNA reads as TGCGCCAGCAGCTTGGGAAGCGCCGGGGAGCTGTTTTTT.

For the CDR3, the DNA is TGTGCCAGCAGCCAAGCGGTTAGTAGCGGGCACACCGGGGAGCTGTTTTTT. It specifies CASSQAVSSGHTGELFF. This chain links TRBV4-2 with TRBJ2-2; 7 nucleotides agree with TRBD2. CDR3 length: 17 residues. V shed 1 base and J 3 bases; nucleotides not matched to a gene: 8. CDR1 and CDR2 (germline): LGHNA, YNFKEQ.

The rearrangement joins TRBV30 to TRBJ1-4, with D unresolved. The CDR3 runs 12 residues. V was shortened by 0 bases and J by 7 bases, with 6 bases between the two germline ends. Looked up from germline, CDR1 is GTSNPN and CDR2 is SVGIG (reference sequence). The CDR3 is CAWSVGFEKLFF. The CDR3 nucleotides are TGTGCCTGGAGTGTGGGCTTTGAAAAACTGTTTTTT.

V usage is TRBV7-9 and J usage is TRBJ2-1; D possibly uses TRBD1 or TRBD2 (5 bases each). Looked up from germline, CDR1 is SEHNR and CDR2 is FQNEAQ (reference sequence). V was shortened by 3 bases and J by 6 bases, with 9 bases between the two germline ends. This CDR3 comprises 13 residues. This chain's CDR3 is CASSFDGGNEQFF. CDR3 nucleotide sequence: TGTGCCAGCAGCTTTGATGGGGGCAATGAGCAGTTCTTC.

V is TRBV7-9 and J is TRBJ2-1; the match to TRBD2 covers 7 bases. CDR1 SEHNR and CDR2 FQNEAQ come from the germline V gene (reference sequence). The CDR3 sequence is 14 residues long. After removal of 1 base from V and 6 bases from J, the junction contained 3 bases not matched to a gene. CDR3 residues: CASSLELASNEQFF. The CDR3 DNA reads TGTGCCAGCAGCTTAGAACTAGCGAGCAATGAGCAGTTCTTC.

This clone was observed a few times. The rearrangement uses TRBV5-1 and TRBJ2-3; D is undetermined. Deletions cut 0 bases from V and 4 bases from J, with 9 bases between. CDR3 length: 14 amino acids. Germline V gene lookup returns CDR1 SGHRS and CDR2 YFSETQ. The CDR3 DNA is TGCGCCAGCAGCTTGGATCAGGCGGCAGATACGCAGTATTTT. Translation gives CASSLDQAADTQYF.

This clone was picked up a small number of times. This chain links TRBV6-1 with TRBJ1-3; D is perhaps TRBD1 (5 bases). Germline CDR1 MNHNS, CDR2 SASEGT. CDR3 length equals 14 residues. Trimming stripped 5 bases from V and 2 bases from J, with 10 bases between. The CDR3 loop is CASSQRGAGNTIYF. CDR3 nucleotides: TGTGCCAGCAGTCAGAGGGGCGCTGGAAACACCATATATTTT.

This chain uses TRBV30 with TRBJ1-3; 8 nucleotides align to TRBD1. V shed 2 bases and J 4 bases; nucleotides not matched to a gene: 7. The CDR3 extends over 15 amino acids. Germline CDR1 is GTSNPN and CDR2 is SVGIG (reference sequence). CDR3 DNA sequence: TGTGCCTGGAGTCGGGGGAGACAGGGGGGAAACACCATATATTTT. It yields the protein CAWSRGRQGGNTIYF.

The rearrangement links TRBV19 to TRBJ1-4; D gene unclear. The CDR3 has 15 residues. Trimming left V 6 bases short and J 5 bases short, with 16 bases between. The germline V gene has CDR1 LNHDA and CDR2 SQIVND (reference sequence). The CDR3 DNA is TGTGCCAGTAGCGAACCGCGGGGTCTAAATGAAAAACTGTTTTTT. It yields the protein CASSEPRGLNEKLFF.

The V gene is TRBV6-1, the J gene TRBJ1-1; 8 bases are a match to TRBD1. Unmatched junction bases numbered 10, after V lost 5 bases and J lost 5 bases. Germline lookup yields CDR1 MNHNS and CDR2 SASEGT. This CDR3 contains 15 residues. CDR3 in DNA: TGTGCCAGCAGTCGAACCGGGACAGGACCGACTGAAGCTTTCTTT. As protein: CASSRTGTGPTEAFF.

The chain carries TRBV5-1 and TRBJ2-7, with TRBD2 identical over 8 bases. CDR1 is SGHRS and CDR2 is YFSETQ in the germline V gene. This CDR3 comprises 18 residues. V lost 0 bases to trimming and J lost 4 bases; unmatched junction nucleotides: 15. Here the CDR3 DNA reads TGCGCCAGCAGCTTGGGTTCGTTAGCGGGGTGGGGTCTTTACGAGCAGTACTTC. Amino acid sequence: CASSLGSLAGWGLYEQYF.

The chain employs TRBV7-2 and TRBJ2-7, with D tentatively TRBD2 (5 bases). This CDR3 spans 17 amino acids. The V gene's germline CDR1 is SGHTA and CDR2 FQGNSA. The V gene lost 0 bases and the J gene lost 2 bases, with 17 bases spanning the gap. The CDR3 coding sequence is TGTGCCAGCAGCTTAGCCATTCAACGGGGATCGACCTACGAGCAGTACTTC. This sequence encodes CASSLAIQRGSTYEQYF.

The DNA for the CDR3 is TGTGCCAGCAGCTTTGATCCGGGTCAGCCCCAGCATTTT. Protein product: CASSFDPGQPQHF. The chain links TRBV7-2 to TRBJ1-5; D call uncertain. The CDR3 has 13 amino acids. The V gene lost 3 bases and the J gene lost 6 bases, with 9 bases spanning the gap. Germline V lookup: CDR1 SGHTA, CDR2 FQGNSA. Looking up the rest from reference TRBV7-2 and TRBJ1-5 gives the full variable domain: GAGVSQSPSNKVTEKGKDVELRCDPISGHTALYWYRQSLGQGLEFLIYFQGNSAPDKSGLPSDRFSAERTGGSVSTLTIQRTQQEDSAVYLCASSFDPGQPQHFGDGTRLSIL.

The chain recombines TRBV29-1 with TRBJ2-7; TRBD1 matches at 7 bases. The CDR3 loop spans 13 amino acids. Looked up from germline, CDR1 is SQVTM and CDR2 is ANQGSEA. V shed 5 bases, J shed 3 bases, and the junction held 7 bases outside the gene matches. The CDR3 region is CSVPGQTLYEQYF. The CDR3 DNA reads TGCAGCGTTCCGGGACAGACACTCTACGAGCAGTACTTC.